The sequence of this TCR beta chain was determined in a study of CD8 T cells in ankylosing spondylitis. Study-level findings and limits: Characteristic of ankylosing spondylitis blood, it appeared, was a TCR beta motif comprising about eight highly homologous variants.

This clonotype was detected many times. Its antigen is currently unknown. Each TCR beta library was made by quantitative 5'-RACE that incorporated molecular barcodes. Each CDR3 protein gets one entry after TCRdb re-called the 5' RACE reads with MiXCR. This table holds about 130,000 distinct CDR3 sequences, approximately 7.4% found once. Germline V gene data show CDR1 as ENHRY and CDR2 as SYGVKD. V was clipped by 9 bases and J by 6 bases; unmatched bases: 10. CDR3 size: 14 residues. Material for sequencing was blood, either unsorted or a sorted T cell fraction (not recorded which). The receptor comes from a female donor with ankylosing spondylitis or in good health (not recorded which). The V gene is TRBV10-3, the J gene TRBJ2-1; 8 positions match TRBD2. The CDR3 sequence: CAMALERETNEQFF. As DNA, the CDR3 is TGTGCCATGGCTCTTGAGCGGGAGACCAATGAGCAGTTCTTC.